This is a list of T cell receptor beta chains from one sample in a study of spatial heterogeneity in lung cancer. TCRdb reprocessed the 5' RACE reads via MiXCR and lists one record per CDR3 protein. The data hold about 94,000 distinct CDR3 sequences, with 15% to 20% observed a single time. The sequenced sample was PBMCs, obtained at follow-up. Receptor source: a male donor with early-stage non-small cell lung cancer. CDR3s include the opening cysteine and the closing phenylalanine or tryptophan. A D gene is named only where the DNA matches it firmly. Size values are once, few and many counts, or a class for expanded clones, and some rows have none.

J gene: TRBJ2-7; V gene: TRBV28; D gene: TRBD1; clone size: few; CDR3 protein: CATQGQGHSYEQYF; CDR3 DNA: TGTGCCACCCAGGGACAGGGCCACTCCTACGAGCAGTACTTC
J gene: TRBJ2-3; V gene: TRBV29-1; D gene: .; clone size: few; CDR3 protein: CSVEGLGSDTQYF; CDR3 DNA: TGCAGCGTTGAAGGACTAGGTTCAGATACGCAGTATTTT
J gene: TRBJ1-3; V gene: TRBV4-2; D gene: TRBD1; clone size: .; CDR3 protein: CASSQEPQGGTGNTIYF; CDR3 DNA: TGTGCCAGCAGCCAAGAGCCACAGGGGGGAACTGGAAACACCATATATTTT
J gene: TRBJ1-2; V gene: TRBV5-1; D gene: .; clone size: many; CDR3 protein: CASSPMRALHYGYTF; CDR3 DNA: TGCGCCAGCAGCCCCATGCGGGCCCTTCACTATGGCTACACCTTC
J gene: TRBJ2-3; V gene: TRBV7-2; D gene: TRBD1; clone size: .; CDR3 protein: CASSFRGQGGDTQYF; CDR3 DNA: TGTGCCAGCAGCTTCCGTGGACAGGGGGGAGATACGCAGTATTTT
J gene: TRBJ2-5; V gene: TRBV29-1; D gene: .; clone size: .; CDR3 protein: CSVGEGETQYF; CDR3 DNA: TGCAGCGTTGGAGAGGGGGAGACCCAGTACTTC
J gene: TRBJ2-7; V gene: TRBV5-4; D gene: .; clone size: .; CDR3 protein: CASKLLAATSSYEQYF; CDR3 DNA: TGTGCCAGCAAACTTCTGGCGGCGACCTCATCCTACGAGCAGTACTTC
J gene: TRBJ1-1; V gene: TRBV30; D gene: .; clone size: many; CDR3 protein: CAWSPGQLRLNTEAFF; CDR3 DNA: TGTGCCTGGAGCCCCGGACAATTACGGCTGAACACTGAAGCTTTCTTT
J gene: TRBJ2-2; V gene: TRBV7-2; D gene: TRBD2; clone size: .; CDR3 protein: CASSLRLAGSGELFF; CDR3 DNA: TGTGCCAGCAGCTTAAGACTAGCGGGATCCGGGGAGCTGTTTTTT
J gene: TRBJ1-6; V gene: TRBV7-2; D gene: .; clone size: .; CDR3 protein: CASSLEGYSYNSPLHF; CDR3 DNA: TGTGCCAGCAGCTTGGAGGGTTACTCCTATAATTCACCCCTCCACTTT
J gene: TRBJ2-1; V gene: TRBV20-1; D gene: TRBD1; clone size: .; CDR3 protein: CSAARTGRYNEQFF; CDR3 DNA: TGCAGTGCCGCCCGGACAGGGAGATACAATGAGCAGTTCTTC
J gene: TRBJ2-1; V gene: TRBV20-1; D gene: TRBD1; clone size: .; CDR3 protein: CSAKRDSTDNEQFF; CDR3 DNA: TGCAGTGCTAAAAGGGACAGTACGGACAATGAGCAGTTCTTC
J gene: TRBJ2-4; V gene: TRBV5-6; D gene: .; clone size: once; CDR3 protein: CASSAGLQGVKNIQYF; CDR3 DNA: TGTGCCAGCAGCGCGGGATTACAGGGCGTTAAAAACATTCAGTACTTC
J gene: TRBJ2-1; V gene: TRBV11-2; D gene: .; clone size: .; CDR3 protein: CASSLSRAVQEQFF; CDR3 DNA: TGTGCCAGCAGCTTATCGAGGGCTGTTCAAGAGCAGTTCTTC
J gene: TRBJ2-3; V gene: TRBV2; D gene: TRBD2; clone size: once; CDR3 protein: CASSETAGGDTDTQYF; CDR3 DNA: TGTGCCAGCAGTGAAACAGCGGGAGGGGACACAGATACGCAGTATTTT
J gene: TRBJ1-5; V gene: TRBV4-1; D gene: .; clone size: .; CDR3 protein: CASSQVLAVRQPQHF; CDR3 DNA: TGCGCCAGCAGCCAAGTCTTGGCAGTTCGACAGCCCCAGCATTTT
J gene: TRBJ1-4; V gene: TRBV10-3; D gene: TRBD1; clone size: few; CDR3 protein: CAIGQGGEKLFF; CDR3 DNA: TGTGCCATCGGACAGGGTGGTGAAAAACTGTTTTTT
J gene: TRBJ1-5; V gene: TRBV6-1; D gene: .; clone size: few; CDR3 protein: CAIDSYNQPQHF; CDR3 DNA: TGTGCCATCGACAGCTACAATCAGCCCCAGCATTTT
J gene: TRBJ1-3; V gene: TRBV19; D gene: .; clone size: few; CDR3 protein: CASRIASGNTIYF; CDR3 DNA: TGTGCCAGTCGGATCGCCTCTGGAAACACCATATATTTT
J gene: TRBJ1-2; V gene: TRBV7-6; D gene: .; clone size: .; CDR3 protein: CASKGSDYGYTF; CDR3 DNA: TGTGCCAGCAAGGGGAGCGACTATGGCTACACCTTC
J gene: TRBJ2-1; V gene: TRBV20-1; D gene: .; clone size: .; CDR3 protein: CSASWGNGWDEQFF; CDR3 DNA: TGCAGTGCTAGTTGGGGGAACGGATGGGATGAGCAGTTCTTC
J gene: TRBJ2-2; V gene: TRBV7-3; D gene: .; clone size: few; CDR3 protein: CASSSQSPGVGSGELFF; CDR3 DNA: TGTGCCAGCAGCTCACAATCCCCGGGGGTAGGATCCGGGGAGCTGTTTTTT